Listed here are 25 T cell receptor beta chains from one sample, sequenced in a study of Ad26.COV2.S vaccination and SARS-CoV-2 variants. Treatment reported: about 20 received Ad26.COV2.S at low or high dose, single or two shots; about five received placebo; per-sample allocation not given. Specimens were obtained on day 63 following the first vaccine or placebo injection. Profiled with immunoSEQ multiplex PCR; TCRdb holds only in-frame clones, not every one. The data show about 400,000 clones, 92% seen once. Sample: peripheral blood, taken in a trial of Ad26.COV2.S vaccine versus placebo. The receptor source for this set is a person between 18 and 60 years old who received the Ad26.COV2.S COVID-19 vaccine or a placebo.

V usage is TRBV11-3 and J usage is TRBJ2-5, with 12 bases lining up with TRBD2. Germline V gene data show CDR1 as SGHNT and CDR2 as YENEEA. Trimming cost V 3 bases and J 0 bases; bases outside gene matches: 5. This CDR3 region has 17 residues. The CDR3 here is CASSFRLAGENQETQYF. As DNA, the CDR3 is TGTGCCAGCAGCTTTAGACTAGCGGGGGAGAACCAAGAGACCCAGTACTTC.

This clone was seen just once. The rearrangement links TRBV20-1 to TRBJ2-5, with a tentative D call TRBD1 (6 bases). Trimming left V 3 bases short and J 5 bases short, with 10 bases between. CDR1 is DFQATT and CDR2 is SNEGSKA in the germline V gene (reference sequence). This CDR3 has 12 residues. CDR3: CSASGTRETQYF. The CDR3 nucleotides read TGCAGTGCTAGTGGGACAAGGGAGACCCAGTACTTC.

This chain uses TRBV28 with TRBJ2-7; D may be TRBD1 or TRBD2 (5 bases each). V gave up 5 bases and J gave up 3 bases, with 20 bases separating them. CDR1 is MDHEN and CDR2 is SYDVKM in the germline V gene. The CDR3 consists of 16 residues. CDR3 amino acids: CASSPPLRGSYYEQYF. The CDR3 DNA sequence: TGTGCCAGCAGTCCCCCCCTTCGGGGCAGCTACTACGAGCAGTACTTC.

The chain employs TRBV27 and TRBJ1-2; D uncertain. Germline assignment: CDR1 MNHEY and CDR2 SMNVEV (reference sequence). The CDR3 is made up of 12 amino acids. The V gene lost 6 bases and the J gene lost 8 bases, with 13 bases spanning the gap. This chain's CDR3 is CASRGLTWGYTF. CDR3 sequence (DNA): TGTGCCAGCAGGGGTCTGACGTGGGGCTACACCTTC.

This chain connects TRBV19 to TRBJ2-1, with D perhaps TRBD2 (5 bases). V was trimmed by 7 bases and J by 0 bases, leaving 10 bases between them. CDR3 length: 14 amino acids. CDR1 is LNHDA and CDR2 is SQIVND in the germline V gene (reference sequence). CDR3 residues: CASKRESSYNEQFF. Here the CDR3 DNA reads TGTGCCAGTAAGAGGGAAAGCTCCTACAATGAGCAGTTCTTC.

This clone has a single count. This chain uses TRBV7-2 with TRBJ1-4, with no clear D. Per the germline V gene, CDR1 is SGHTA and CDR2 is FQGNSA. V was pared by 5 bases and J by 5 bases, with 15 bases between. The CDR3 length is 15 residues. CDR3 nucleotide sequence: TGTGCCAGCAGCCTCCAGGCTAACTTCAATGAAAAACTGTTTTTT. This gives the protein CASSLQANFNEKLFF.

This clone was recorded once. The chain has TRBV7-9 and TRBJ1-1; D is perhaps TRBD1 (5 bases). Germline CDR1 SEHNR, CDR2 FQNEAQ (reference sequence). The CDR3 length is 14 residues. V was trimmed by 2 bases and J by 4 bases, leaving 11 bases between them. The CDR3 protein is CASSLIRDSTEAFF. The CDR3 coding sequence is TGTGCCAGCAGCTTAATCAGGGATTCCACTGAAGCTTTCTTT.

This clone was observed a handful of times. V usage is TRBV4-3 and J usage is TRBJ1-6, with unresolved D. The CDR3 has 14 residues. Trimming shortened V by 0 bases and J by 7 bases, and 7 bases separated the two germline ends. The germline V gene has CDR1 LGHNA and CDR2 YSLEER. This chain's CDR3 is CASSQEFWNSPLHF. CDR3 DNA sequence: TGCGCCAGCAGCCAAGAATTTTGGAATTCACCCCTCCACTTT.

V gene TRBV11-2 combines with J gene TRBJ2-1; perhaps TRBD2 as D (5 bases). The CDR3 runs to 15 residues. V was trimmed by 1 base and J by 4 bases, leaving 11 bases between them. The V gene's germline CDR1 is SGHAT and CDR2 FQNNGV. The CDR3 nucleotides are TGTGCCAGCAGCTTAGTTCTCCGCGGGTACAATGAGCAGTTCTTC. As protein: CASSLVLRGYNEQFF.

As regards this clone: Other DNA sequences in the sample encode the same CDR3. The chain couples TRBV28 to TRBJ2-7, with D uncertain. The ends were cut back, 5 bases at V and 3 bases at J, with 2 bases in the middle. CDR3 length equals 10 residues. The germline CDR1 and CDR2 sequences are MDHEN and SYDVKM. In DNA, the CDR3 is TGTGCCAGCAGTCGCTACGAGCAGTACTTC. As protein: CASSRYEQYF.

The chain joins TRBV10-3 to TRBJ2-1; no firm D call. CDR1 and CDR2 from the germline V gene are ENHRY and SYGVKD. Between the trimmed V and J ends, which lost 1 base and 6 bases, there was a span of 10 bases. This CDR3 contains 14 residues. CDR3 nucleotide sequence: TGTGCCATCAGTGAGTGGCACTGGGGCAATGAGCAGTTCTTC. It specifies CAISEWHWGNEQFF.

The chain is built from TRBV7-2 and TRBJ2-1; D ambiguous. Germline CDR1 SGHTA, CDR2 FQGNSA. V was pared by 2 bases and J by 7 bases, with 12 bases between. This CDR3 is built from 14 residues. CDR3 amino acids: CASSLIIIGNEQFF. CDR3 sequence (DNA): TGTGCCAGCAGCTTAATTATCATTGGGAATGAGCAGTTCTTC.

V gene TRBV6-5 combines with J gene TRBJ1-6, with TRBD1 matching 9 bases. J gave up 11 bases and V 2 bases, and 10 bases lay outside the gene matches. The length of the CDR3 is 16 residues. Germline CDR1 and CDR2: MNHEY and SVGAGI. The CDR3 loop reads CASSYHRGQFSAPLHF. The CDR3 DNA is TGTGCCAGCAGTTACCACAGGGGGCAGTTTTCTGCACCCCTCCACTTT.

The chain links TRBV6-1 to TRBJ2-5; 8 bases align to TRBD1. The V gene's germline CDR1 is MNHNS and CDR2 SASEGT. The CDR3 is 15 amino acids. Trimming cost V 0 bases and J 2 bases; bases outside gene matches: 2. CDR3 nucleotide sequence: TGTGCCAGCAGTGAAGCACAGGGGGGACAAGAGACCCAGTACTTC. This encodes CASSEAQGGQETQYF.

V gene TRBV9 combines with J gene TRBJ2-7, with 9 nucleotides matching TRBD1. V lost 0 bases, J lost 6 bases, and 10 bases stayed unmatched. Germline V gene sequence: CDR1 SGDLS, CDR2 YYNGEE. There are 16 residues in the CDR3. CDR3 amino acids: CASSVVQGALLAEQYF. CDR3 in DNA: TGTGCCAGCAGCGTAGTACAGGGGGCCCTTTTAGCCGAGCAGTACTTC.

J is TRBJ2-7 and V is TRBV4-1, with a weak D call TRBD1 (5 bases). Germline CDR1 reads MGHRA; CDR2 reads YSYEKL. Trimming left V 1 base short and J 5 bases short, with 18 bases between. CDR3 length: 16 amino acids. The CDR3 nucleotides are TGCGCCAGCAGCCAAGCTTGGGGTGGCAGGGTGGACGAGCAGTACTTC. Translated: CASSQAWGGRVDEQYF.

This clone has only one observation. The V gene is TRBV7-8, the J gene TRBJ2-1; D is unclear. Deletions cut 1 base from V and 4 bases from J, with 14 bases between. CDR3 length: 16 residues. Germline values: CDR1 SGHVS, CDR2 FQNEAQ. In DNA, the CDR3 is TGTGCCAGCAGCTTAGTGGTAGCCCCGGTGTACAATGAGCAGTTCTTC. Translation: CASSLVVAPVYNEQFF.

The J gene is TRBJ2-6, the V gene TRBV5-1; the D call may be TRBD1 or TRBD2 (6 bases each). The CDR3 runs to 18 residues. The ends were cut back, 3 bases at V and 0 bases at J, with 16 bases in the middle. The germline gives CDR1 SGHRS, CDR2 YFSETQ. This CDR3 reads CASSSEGGQGSGANVLTF. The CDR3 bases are TGCGCCAGCAGCTCCGAGGGGGGTCAGGGCTCTGGGGCCAACGTCCTGACTTTC.

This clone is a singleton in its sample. CDR3 nucleotide sequence: TGTGCCAGCAGCCTCTTCTCCTACGAGCAGTACTTC. This encodes CASSLFSYEQYF. The chain combines TRBV3-1 (or the pseudogene TRBV3-2) with TRBJ2-7; D gene ambiguous. V was trimmed by 4 bases and J by 0 bases, leaving 4 bases between them. CDR1 LGHDT and CDR2 YNNKEL come from the germline V gene (reference sequence). The CDR3 totals 12 residues.

CDR3 in DNA: TGCGCCAGCAGCCAAGCCCAGACTAGCGTCAATGAGCAGTTCTTC. This encodes CASSQAQTSVNEQFF. The V call is TRBV4-3, the J call TRBJ2-1, with 8 bases matching TRBD2. The CDR3 has 15 amino acids. V lost 1 base and J lost 6; bases outside the gene matches: 5. Germline V lookup: CDR1 LGHNA, CDR2 YSLEER.

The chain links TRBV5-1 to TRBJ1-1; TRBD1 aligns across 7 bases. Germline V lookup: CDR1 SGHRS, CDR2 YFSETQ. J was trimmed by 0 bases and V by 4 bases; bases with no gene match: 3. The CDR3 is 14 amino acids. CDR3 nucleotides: TGCGCCAGCAGCGAACAGGGGATGAACACTGAAGCTTTCTTT. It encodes CASSEQGMNTEAFF. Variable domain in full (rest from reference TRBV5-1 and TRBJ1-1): KAGVTQTPRYLIKTRGQQVTLSCSPISGHRSVSWYQQTPGQGLQFLFEYFSETQRNKGNFPGRFSGRQFSNSRSEMNVSTLELGDSALYLCASSEQGMNTEAFFGQGTRLTVV.

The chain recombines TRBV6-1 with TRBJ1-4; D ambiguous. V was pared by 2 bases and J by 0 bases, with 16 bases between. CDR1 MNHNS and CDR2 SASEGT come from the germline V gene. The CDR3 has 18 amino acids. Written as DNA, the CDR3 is TGTGCCAGCAGTGAACAACGGTTTTTGATTGCAACTAATGAAAAACTGTTTTTT. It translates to CASSEQRFLIATNEKLFF.

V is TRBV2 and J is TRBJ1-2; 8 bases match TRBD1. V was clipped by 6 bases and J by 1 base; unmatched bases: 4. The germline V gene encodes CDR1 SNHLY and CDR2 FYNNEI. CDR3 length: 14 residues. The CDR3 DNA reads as TGTGCCAGCAGGGTAACAGGGGGTAACTATGGCTACACCTTC. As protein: CASRVTGGNYGYTF.

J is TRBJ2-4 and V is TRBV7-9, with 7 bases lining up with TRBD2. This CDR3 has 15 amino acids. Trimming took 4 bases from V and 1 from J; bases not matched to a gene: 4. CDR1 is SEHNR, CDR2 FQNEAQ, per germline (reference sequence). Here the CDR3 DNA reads TGTGCCAGCAGCTCCCCCGGGGGGGCCAAAAACATTCAGTACTTC. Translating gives CASSSPGGAKNIQYF.

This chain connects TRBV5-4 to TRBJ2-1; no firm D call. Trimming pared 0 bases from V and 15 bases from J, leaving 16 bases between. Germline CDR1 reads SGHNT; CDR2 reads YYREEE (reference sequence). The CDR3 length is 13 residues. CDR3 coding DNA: TGTGCCAGCAGCTTGGCCGGTAATCGGGTCGGGTTCTTC. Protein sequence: CASSLAGNRVGFF.